The clone carrying this T cell receptor beta chain was observed at least ten times. This record belongs to a study of blood T cell repertoires in COVID-19. TCRdb keeps only in-frame clones here, not all; method: immunoSEQ multiplex PCR. The profile covers about 140,000 clones, with 75% to 80% appearing a single time and about 2.9% taken by the ten largest. Cohorts were determined from participant-reported clinical history. The CDR3 covers 14 residues. Per the germline V gene, CDR1 is MNHEY and CDR2 is SMNVEV (reference sequence). Trimming shortened V by 5 bases and J by 9 bases, and 17 bases separated the two germline ends.

The V gene is TRBV27, the J gene TRBJ2-1, with D possibly matching TRBD2 (5 bases). What was sequenced was PBMCs or T cells enriched from blood (not recorded which). The sequence was collected from a woman between 50 and 59 years old who had recovered from COVID-19. In nucleotides, the CDR3 is TGTGCCAGCAGTCCAGACGTGTTGAGGGTTGAGCAGTTCTTC. Amino acid sequence: CASSPDVLRVEQFF.